This TCR beta chain was recorded in a study of T cell clonotyping in hematopoietic cell transplantation. Overall study findings and caveats: Broader posttransplant TCR repertoire diversity was predicted by graft donor and pretransplant recipient Inverse Simpson Index values.

CDR3 size: 15 residues. The V and J ends lost 4 bases and 0 bases respectively, with 13 bases between them. Per germline, CDR1 SGHAT and CDR2 FQNNGV. Produced via immunoSEQ multiplex PCR; TCRdb's table is partial and in-frame only. The sample includes about 10,000 clones, around 86% of them seen just once. Time point here: recipient sample about 28 days before transplant, after cytoreduction. Worth noting for this clone: The target antigen is unknown.

The rearrangement links TRBV11-2 to TRBJ2-7, with TRBD1 as a possible D gene (6 bases). Sequencing used peripheral blood mononuclear cells, obtained before stem cell transplant. This TCR was recovered from a woman in her fifties or sixties with chronic myeloid leukemia. Some clones in this sample may be carry-over from other donors' samples. In nucleotides, the CDR3 is TGTGCCAGCAGCTCAACAGGGACCGGCTCCTACGAGCAGTACTTC. Its protein is CASSSTGTGSYEQYF.